The 25 T cell receptor beta chains below were found in one sample sequenced in a study of read filtering for tumor transcriptome and immune sequencing. The library was built from roughly 400 ng RNA with molecular barcoded adaptors for alpha/delta and beta/gamma chains. TCRdb used MiXCR to reprocess the reads, holding one entry per CDR3 protein. The sample lists 55,000 to 60,000 distinct CDR3 sequences; over 9% were seen once. Sequencing used a population of CD138-negative cells sorted from bone marrow. The receptors shown here come from a donor at least 40 years old with multiple myeloma.

This clonotype came up many times. The chain links TRBV18 to TRBJ1-5; 8 bases are a match to TRBD1. Looked up from germline, CDR1 is KGHSH and CDR2 is LQKENI. Trimming at V came to 2 bases and at J to 1 base, leaving 4 bases not matched to a gene. The CDR3 is 16 residues long. The CDR3 sequence: CASSPARTGSNQPQHF. Here the CDR3 DNA reads TGTGCCAGCTCACCAGCGCGGACAGGGAGCAATCAGCCCCAGCATTTT.

This clonotype appeared many times. CDR3 nucleotide sequence: TGTGCCAGCAGCTTAGGCCGGGACAGGGCCTCGAGGTACTTC. The encoded protein is CASSLGRDRASRYF. The chain is built from TRBV7-2 and TRBJ2-7; TRBD1 matches 9 bases. The V and J ends lost 1 base and 12 bases, in that order; junction bases with no gene match: 10. In germline, CDR1 is SGHTA, CDR2 FQGNSA. The CDR3 consists of 14 residues. The complete variable domain, with remaining parts taken from reference TRBV7-2 and TRBJ2-7, reads GAGVSQSPSNKVTEKGKDVELRCDPISGHTALYWYRQSLGQGLEFLIYFQGNSAPDKSGLPSDRFSAERTGGSVSTLTIQRTQQEDSAVYLCASSLGRDRASRYFGPGTRLTVT.

This clonotype was detected a few times. A clone one base away is much larger, so this may be a read error. The J gene is TRBJ2-5, the V gene TRBV7-3; 15 bases are shared with TRBD2. The CDR3 covers 16 residues. The germline gives CDR1 SGHTA, CDR2 FQGTGA. Here the CDR3 DNA reads TGTGCCGGCAGTTGGGGACTAGCGGGGGGTATGGAGACCCAGTACTTC. Its translation: CAGSWGLAGGMETQYF.

This clonotype has ten or more counts. This chain connects TRBV7-9 to TRBJ1-2; 10 nucleotides line up with TRBD1. This CDR3 region has 16 residues. The V gene's germline CDR1 is SEHNR and CDR2 FQNEAQ (reference sequence). V shed 5 bases and J 4 bases; nucleotides not matched to a gene: 10. CDR3 in amino acids: CASSPGTGALSYGYTF. In nucleotides, the CDR3 is TGTGCCAGCAGCCCAGGGACAGGGGCGCTCTCCTATGGCTACACCTTC.

This clonotype was counted many times. The chain links TRBV30 to TRBJ1-5; D ambiguous. The CDR3 covers 15 residues. Germline loops: CDR1 GTSNPN, CDR2 SVGIG (reference sequence). Trimming took off 0 bases at V and 4 bases at J, with 13 bases between the two ends. The CDR3: CAWSVTGFGNQPQHF. CDR3 DNA: TGTGCCTGGAGTGTAACCGGGTTTGGTAATCAGCCCCAGCATTTT.

This clonotype has ten or more counts. This chain connects TRBV24-1 to TRBJ2-1; tentative D call: TRBD2 (6 bases). The CDR3 loop spans 16 amino acids. The germline V and J ends were trimmed by 4 bases and 8 bases, with 20 bases remaining between them. CDR1 is KGHDR, CDR2 SFDVKD, per germline. The CDR3 DNA reads as TGTGCCACCAGTGACCCTGGGAGGCCCGGCTCTCATGAGCAGTTCTTC. This gives the protein CATSDPGRPGSHEQFF.

This clonotype was picked up a small number of times. A read error is the likely source, as a far larger clone sits one nucleotide away. The CDR3 region is CASSFRGSTRELFF. In DNA form, the CDR3 reads TGTGCCAGCAGCTTCAGGGGGTCCACCAGGGAGCTGTTTTTT. The gene calls are TRBV5-5 and TRBJ2-2; 7 nucleotides agree with TRBD1. The CDR3 is 14 amino acids. The germline CDR1 and CDR2 sequences are SGHKS and YYEKEE (reference sequence).

At least ten counts were recorded for this clonotype. The V gene is TRBV14, the J gene TRBJ1-2, with 7 bases matching TRBD1. The CDR3 sequence is 13 residues long. CDR1 is SGHDN and CDR2 is FVKESK in the germline V gene. J lost 6 bases, V lost 4 bases, and 5 bases had no gene match. This chain's CDR3 is CASSPRQGDGYTF. The DNA of the CDR3 is TGTGCCAGCAGCCCCCGACAGGGTGATGGCTACACCTTC. Looking up the rest from reference TRBV14 and TRBJ1-2 gives the full variable domain: EAGVTQFPSHSVIEKGQTVTLRCDPISGHDNLYWYRRVMGKEIKFLLHFVKESKQDESGMPNNRFLAERTGGTYSTLKVQPAELEDSGVYFCASSPRQGDGYTFGSGTRLTVV.

Comments on this clonotype: A much larger clone lies a single base off, so this may be a read error. V and J are TRBV5-6 and TRBJ2-3; unclear D gene. CDR1 and CDR2 (germline): SGHDT, YYEEEE. The CDR3 consists of 15 residues. The CDR3 nucleotides read TGTGCCAGCAGTCCAAGTGGGCCTAACACAGATACGCCGTATTTT. The encoded protein is CASSPSGPNTDTPYF.

This clonotype came up many times. J is TRBJ2-7 and V is TRBV13, with D perhaps matching TRBD1 (6 bases). Germline V gene data show CDR1 as PRHDT and CDR2 as FYEKMQ (reference sequence). The CDR3 spans 19 residues. Trimming left V 5 bases short and J 3 bases short, with 29 bases between. As DNA, the CDR3 is TGTGCCAGCAGCCACAAGCTAGGACAAATACAGGGTTGGGACTACGAGCAGTACTTC. This sequence encodes CASSHKLGQIQGWDYEQYF.

At least ten counts were recorded for this clonotype. The chain is built from TRBV4-1 and TRBJ2-1; 8 nucleotides align to TRBD1. Losses at the gene ends were 4 bases for V and 1 base for J; bases not matched to a gene: 3. The CDR3 is 15 residues long. The germline CDR1 and CDR2 sequences are MGHRA and YSYEKL. CDR3 amino acids: CASSLDRGSYNEQFF. The CDR3 DNA sequence: TGCGCCAGCAGCCTCGACAGGGGTTCCTACAATGAGCAGTTCTTC.

This clonotype has ten or more counts. The chain uses TRBV5-1 and TRBJ1-1, with TRBD1 as a possible D gene (6 bases). Germline V gene lookup returns CDR1 SGHRS and CDR2 YFSETQ. The CDR3 is 14 amino acids. V lost 5 bases to trimming and J lost 3 bases, with 14 bases between them. CDR3 residues: CASREDSPHTEAFF. As DNA, the CDR3 is TGCGCCAGCAGGGAGGACAGCCCGCACACTGAAGCTTTCTTT.

About this clonotype: A junction end diverges from the germline sequence, so it may reflect a read error. The genes are TRBV12-3 or TRBV12-4 and TRBJ1-2; D possibly corresponds to TRBD1 (5 bases). The CDR3 is 16 residues long. CDR3 residues: CASSPGQIEYRYGYAF. The CDR3 coding sequence is TGTGCCAGCAGCCCCGGACAAATTGAATACCGCTATGGCTACGCCTTC.

The chain couples TRBV12-3 or TRBV12-4 to TRBJ1-1, with 8 bases aligning to TRBD1. The CDR3 is 14 residues long. V shed 4 bases and J 4 bases; nucleotides not matched to a gene: 5. CDR3 coding DNA: TGTGCCAGCAGTTCCACAGGGGGAGTCACTGAAGCTTTCTTT. It specifies CASSSTGGVTEAFF.

This clonotype was counted a few times. J is TRBJ2-2 and V is TRBV21-1. TRBV21-1 is an annotated pseudogene. CDR3 length equals 17 residues. CDR3 protein: CASSKFGKNFYPGELFF. The CDR3 coding sequence is TGTGCCAGCAGCAAATTCGGAAAGAACTTTTATCCCGGGGAGCTGTTTTTT.

This clonotype has at least ten counts. Written as DNA, the CDR3 is TGTGCCAGCAGCCCTAACGGTGGGACAGGGGCGAGCAATGAGCAGTTCTTC. Encoded protein: CASSPNGGTGASNEQFF. V gene TRBV7-8 combines with J gene TRBJ2-1; TRBD1 aligns across 10 bases. With V trimmed by 5 bases and J by 6 bases, 13 bases remained unmatched. Germline V CDR1 and CDR2: SGHVS, FQNEAQ. The CDR3 is 17 amino acids.

This clonotype came up many times. This rearrangement joins TRBV9 to TRBJ2-7, with 8 nucleotides matching TRBD1. The CDR3 runs 15 residues. Per germline, CDR1 SGDLS and CDR2 YYNGEE. J gave up 1 base and V 3 bases, and 6 bases lay outside the gene matches. In nucleotides, the CDR3 is TGTGCCAGCAGCGCGAGACAGGGGATATCCTACGAGCAGTACTTC. Translated: CASSARQGISYEQYF.

This clonotype occurred many times. The gene calls are TRBV7-2 and TRBJ2-1; 9 nucleotides line up with TRBD2. CDR1 and CDR2 from the germline V gene are SGHTA and FQGNSA. J was trimmed by 4 bases and V by 1 base; bases with no gene match: 2. The CDR3 is made up of 15 amino acids. The CDR3 DNA reads TGTGCCAGCAGCTTAGGGCGGGGGGGATACAATGAGCAGTTCTTC. This gives the protein CASSLGRGGYNEQFF.

This clonotype was counted at least ten times. The chain recombines TRBV6-5 with TRBJ1-6, with a weak D call TRBD1 (6 bases). In germline, CDR1 is MNHEY, CDR2 SVGAGI. The CDR3 has 17 amino acids. The V and J ends lost 6 bases and 10 bases respectively, with 25 bases between them. CDR3 sequence (DNA): TGTGCCAGCAGCCGCTCCGGCGACAGGTTTGGTGGGTCACCCCTCCACTTT. Translated: CASSRSGDRFGGSPLHF.

The chain carries TRBV12-3 or TRBV12-4 and TRBJ1-3, with D uncertain. This CDR3 comprises 13 residues. V dropped 5 bases and J dropped 0 bases, with 5 bases sitting between them. The DNA of the CDR3 is TGTGCCAGCAGTCTGAACTCTGGAAACACCATATATTTT. Translating gives CASSLNSGNTIYF.

This clonotype was observed at least ten times. The rearrangement links TRBV12-3 or TRBV12-4 to TRBJ1-1, with a weak D call TRBD1 (5 bases). Trimming removed 0 bases from V and 4 bases from J, with 12 bases in between. The CDR3 spans 15 residues. The CDR3 sequence is CASSLAAQGGTEAFF. The CDR3, as DNA: TGTGCCAGCAGTTTAGCCGCCCAGGGAGGCACTGAAGCTTTCTTT.

The gene calls are TRBV6-6 and TRBJ1-5; D remains ambiguous. V shed 0 bases and J shed 0 bases, with 9 bases lying between them. Germline V gene data show CDR1 as MNHNY and CDR2 as SVGAGI (reference sequence). The CDR3 length is 16 residues. The CDR3 sequence is CASSYSMRVSNQPQHF. The CDR3 coding sequence is TGTGCCAGCAGTTACTCGATGCGGGTTAGCAATCAGCCCCAGCATTTT.

This clonotype was observed many times. At one of its ends the junction is not consistent with the germline gene, which may arise from a read error. The chain uses TRBV29-1 and TRBJ2-1; 7 bases match TRBD1. CDR3 length: 15 amino acids. Germline V gene lookup returns CDR1 SQVTM and CDR2 ANQGSEA. This CDR3 is CSVAGQIVFDKEQFF. CDR3 sequence (DNA): TGCAGCGTTGCGGGACAGATAGTTTTTGACAAAGAGCAGTTCTTC.

This clonotype was seen at least ten times. The chain couples TRBV12-3 or TRBV12-4 to TRBJ2-7, with 8 bases that match TRBD1. The J segment lost 4 bases and the V segment lost 5 bases, leaving 7 bases of the junction unmatched. The CDR3 totals 14 residues. The CDR3 protein is CASSPGQGSYEQYF. The CDR3 coding sequence is TGTGCCAGCAGTCCCGGACAGGGTTCGTACGAGCAGTACTTC.

The sample holds many counts of this clonotype. The rearrangement joins TRBV28 to TRBJ1-1; D gene unclear. The CDR3 contains 14 residues. V was trimmed by 5 bases and J by 5 bases, leaving 15 bases between them. Per germline, CDR1 MDHEN and CDR2 SYDVKM. The CDR3 bases are TGTGCCAGCAGTCGGGTCGGCAGCCGGACTGAAGCTTTCTTT. This sequence encodes CASSRVGSRTEAFF.